This record covers a single TCR beta chain. The data derive from a study of CD8 T cells in Susac syndrome. Relapsing-remitting disease, either stable or active, was present in the treatment-naive patients who were the multiple sclerosis controls. Negative isolation yielded CD8+ and CD4+ T cells; FACS enriched TEMRA cells. Reverse transcription used roughly 0.5 to 1 ug RNA and random hexamers. Amplification of the TCR beta CDR3 was carried out by immunoSEQ multiplex PCR, which spanned a total of 54 Vbeta and 13 Jbeta segments. TCRdb processed the immunoSEQ multiplex PCR reads anew with MiXCR; each CDR3 protein has one entry. This table holds roughly 200,000 distinct CDR3 sequences, more than 90% found once. The specimen was CD4+ T cells from PBMCs. This TCR was sampled from a human donor with multiple sclerosis.

The CDR3 loop is CASSLEVFNTGELFF. CDR3 nucleotides: TGTGCCAGCAGCTTAGAGGTCTTCAACACCGGGGAGCTGTTTTTT. V usage is TRBV7-2 and J usage is TRBJ2-2; D gene ambiguous. The length of the CDR3 is 15 residues. CDR1 is SGHTA and CDR2 is FQGNSA in the germline V gene. The V end was cut by 1 base, the J end by 2 bases, with 8 bases between. The full variable domain, with the rest looked up from reference TRBV7-2 and TRBJ2-2, is GAGVSQSPSNKVTEKGKDVELRCDPISGHTALYWYRQSLGQGLEFLIYFQGNSAPDKSGLPSDRFSAERTGGSVSTLTIQRTQQEDSAVYLCASSLEVFNTGELFFGEGSRLTVL.